A selection of T cell receptor beta chains follows, all from one sample in a study of shared clonotypes between healthy human individuals. Method: immunoSEQ multiplex PCR; TCRdb's copy keeps in-frame clones and lacks some. The table shows more than 550,000 clones, with roughly 72% occurring only once. The sequenced sample consisted of memory CD4+ T cells sorted from blood. The receptors shown here come from a woman in her 30s in good health. Each CDR3 is given with its conserved first and last residue. Fields, in order: J gene, V gene, clone size, D gene, CDR3 protein, CDR3 DNA. The D gene is left open where the match is weak. Clone sizes are given selectively: once, few, many, or a class where the clone is expanded.

>TRBJ2-1|TRBV4-2|.|TRBD2
CASSPLPGSGTSGYNEQFF
TGTGCCAGCAGCCCCCTTCCCGGTAGTGGGACTAGCGGATACAATGAGCAGTTCTTC
>TRBJ1-2|TRBV10-3|few|.
CAISAPNYGYTF
TGTGCCATCAGCGCTCCTAACTATGGCTACACCTTC
>TRBJ2-1|TRBV6-4|.|.
CASSGKPNNEQFF
TGTGCCAGCAGTGGAAAACCTAACAATGAGCAGTTCTTC
>TRBJ2-1|TRBV12-5|.|.
CASGFQRDEQFF
TGTGCTAGTGGGTTCCAAAGAGATGAGCAGTTCTTC
>TRBJ2-7|TRBV28|.|TRBD1
CASSITGGRSYEQYF
TGTGCCAGCAGTATAACAGGGGGCCGGTCCTACGAGCAGTACTTC
>TRBJ2-7|TRBV4-2|.|TRBD1
CASSPTLGTGPYEQYF
TGTGCCAGCAGCCCCACGTTGGGGACAGGGCCCTACGAGCAGTACTTC
>TRBJ2-1|TRBV25-1|.|TRBD2
CASSAMGSGRANNEQFF
TGTGCCAGCAGTGCCATGGGTAGCGGGAGGGCCAACAATGAGCAGTTCTTC
>TRBJ1-1|TRBV6-1|.|TRBD1
CASSEATGPTEAFF
TGTGCCAGCAGTGAAGCGACAGGGCCCACTGAAGCTTTCTTT
>TRBJ2-2|TRBV5-8|.|.
CASSFHRSGELFF
TGTGCCAGCAGCTTTCACAGGTCCGGGGAGCTGTTTTTT
>TRBJ2-2|TRBV21-1|.|.
CASSKVYRPGELFF
TGTGCCAGCAGCAAAGTATATCGGCCCGGGGAGCTGTTTTTT
>TRBJ2-3|TRBV7-9|.|.
CATASALITDTQYF
TGTGCCACCGCGAGCGCATTAATCACAGATACGCAGTATTTT
>TRBJ2-2|TRBV4-1|.|TRBD1
CASSQTGTGLASGKFTGELFF
TGCGCCAGCAGCCAAACCGGGACAGGGTTGGCCAGCGGGAAGTTCACCGGGGAGCTGTTTTTT
>TRBJ2-2|TRBV10-3|.|TRBD1
CAISDWTGGTGELFF
TGTGCCATCAGTGATTGGACAGGGGGCACCGGGGAGCTGTTTTTT
>TRBJ2-7|TRBV27|.|.
CASSLRESREYEQYF
TGTGCCAGCAGTTTACGGGAGTCGCGGGAATACGAGCAGTACTTC
>TRBJ2-1|TRBV7-2|many|TRBD2
CASSSWAGVRGEQFF
TGTGCCAGCAGCTCCTGGGCGGGAGTGAGGGGTGAGCAGTTCTTC
>TRBJ2-3|TRBV25-1|.|.
CASSPRLTTHTDTQYF
TGTGCCAGCAGTCCGCGGCTCACCACACACACAGATACGCAGTATTTT
>TRBJ2-7|TRBV29-1|.|.
CSVVGGGFSSYEQYF
TGCAGCGTTGTAGGAGGGGGCTTCAGCTCCTACGAGCAGTACTTC
>TRBJ2-7|TRBV5-1|.|TRBD1
CASSLMGQGFHEQYF
TGCGCCAGCAGCTTGATGGGACAGGGATTCCACGAGCAGTACTTC
>TRBJ1-2|TRBV5-1|.|.
CASSHSGGGEDGYTF
TGCGCCAGCAGCCATTCTGGTGGGGGCGAGGATGGCTACACCTTC
>TRBJ2-1|TRBV2|.|TRBD2
CASGLAGNNEQFF
TGTGCCAGCGGACTAGCGGGAAACAATGAGCAGTTCTTC
>TRBJ2-7|TRBV20-1|.|.
CSAKANYEQYF
TGCAGTGCTAAAGCGAACTACGAGCAGTACTTC
>TRBJ2-1|TRBV11-2|.|.
CASSLYNGARGNEQFF
TGTGCCAGCAGCCTCTATAATGGAGCCCGAGGGAATGAGCAGTTCTTC
>TRBJ2-7|TRBV4-2|once|TRBD2
CASSQAPGTSGSSYEQYF
TGTGCCAGCAGCCAAGCTCCCGGGACTAGCGGGAGTTCCTACGAGCAGTACTTC
>TRBJ2-3|TRBV5-4|.|.
CASSFSSRQGDTQYF
TGTGCCAGCAGCTTCTCGAGTAGGCAAGGAGATACGCAGTATTTT
>TRBJ1-2|TRBV6-5|few|.
CASSYASGGYTF
TGTGCCAGCAGTTACGCATCGGGTGGCTACACCTTC
>TRBJ1-2|TRBV7-2|many|.
CASSPQLDPGYTF
TGTGCCAGCAGCCCCCAGTTGGATCCCGGCTACACCTTC